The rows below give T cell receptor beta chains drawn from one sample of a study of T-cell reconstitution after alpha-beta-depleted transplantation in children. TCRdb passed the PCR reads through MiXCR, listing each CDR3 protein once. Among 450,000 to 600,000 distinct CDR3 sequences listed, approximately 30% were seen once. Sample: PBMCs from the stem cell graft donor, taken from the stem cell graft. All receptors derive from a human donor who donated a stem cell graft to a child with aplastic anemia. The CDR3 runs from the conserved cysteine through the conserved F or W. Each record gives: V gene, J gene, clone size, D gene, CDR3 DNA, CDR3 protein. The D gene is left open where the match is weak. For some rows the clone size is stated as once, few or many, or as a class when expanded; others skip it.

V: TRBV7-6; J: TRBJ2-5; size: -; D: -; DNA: TGTGCCAGCAGCTTATTAGCGTACCAAGAGACCCAGTACTTC; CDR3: CASSLLAYQETQYF
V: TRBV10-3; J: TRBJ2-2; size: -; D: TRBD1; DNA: TGTGCCATCAGTGACTCCCCAGGACAGGGTTGGACCGGGGAGCTGTTTTTT; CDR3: CAISDSPGQGWTGELFF
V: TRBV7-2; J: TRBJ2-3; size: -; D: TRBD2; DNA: TGTGCCAGCAGCTTGCCGGGACTAGCGGGAGTAACAGATACGCAGTATTTT; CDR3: CASSLPGLAGVTDTQYF
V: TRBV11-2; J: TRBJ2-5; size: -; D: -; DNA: TGTGCCAGCAGCTCTCTCGGGGGCGGATCGGGAGAGACCCAGTACTTC; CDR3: CASSSLGGGSGETQYF
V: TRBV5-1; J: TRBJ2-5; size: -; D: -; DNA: TGCGCCAGCAGCTTTGGCAGGGGGGAGACCCGGTACTTC; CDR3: CASSFGRGETRYF
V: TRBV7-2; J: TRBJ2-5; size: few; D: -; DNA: TGTGCCAGCAGCTCCGCCAGGGGTTCGGGAGAGACCCAGTACTTC; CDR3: CASSSARGSGETQYF
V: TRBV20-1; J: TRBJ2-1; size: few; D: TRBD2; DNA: TGCAGTGCTAGAAGTAGTAGCGGGAGAAACTACAATGAGCAGTTCTTC; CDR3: CSARSSSGRNYNEQFF
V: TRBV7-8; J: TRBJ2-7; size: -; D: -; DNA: TGTGCCAGCAGCCCAGGGAGTGGCGAGCAGTACTTC; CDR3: CASSPGSGEQYF
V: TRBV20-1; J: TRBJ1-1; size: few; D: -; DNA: TGCAGTGCTAGTGTAGTTCAGTACCTTGAAGCTTTCTTT; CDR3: CSASVVQYLEAFF
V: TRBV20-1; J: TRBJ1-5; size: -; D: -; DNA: TGCAGTGCCATGCTAGGTTCGGGGAACAATCAGCCCCAGCATTTT; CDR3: CSAMLGSGNNQPQHF